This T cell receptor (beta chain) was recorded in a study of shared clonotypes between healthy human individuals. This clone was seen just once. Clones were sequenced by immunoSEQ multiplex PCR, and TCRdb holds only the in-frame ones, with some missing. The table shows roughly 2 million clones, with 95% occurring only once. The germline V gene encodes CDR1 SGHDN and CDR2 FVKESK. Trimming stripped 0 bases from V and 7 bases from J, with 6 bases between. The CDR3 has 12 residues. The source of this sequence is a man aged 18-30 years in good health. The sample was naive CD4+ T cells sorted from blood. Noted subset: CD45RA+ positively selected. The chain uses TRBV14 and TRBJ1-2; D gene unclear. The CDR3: CASSQDRSGYTF. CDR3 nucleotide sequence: TGTGCCAGCAGCCAAGATCGATCTGGCTACACCTTC. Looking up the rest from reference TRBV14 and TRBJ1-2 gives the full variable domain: EAGVTQFPSHSVIEKGQTVTLRCDPISGHDNLYWYRRVMGKEIKFLLHFVKESKQDESGMPNNRFLAERTGGTYSTLKVQPAELEDSGVYFCASSQDRSGYTFGSGTRLTVV.